A selection of T cell receptor beta chains follows, all from one sample in a study of blood T cell repertoires in COVID-19. Generated by immunoSEQ multiplex PCR, the TCRdb table keeps only in-frame clones and is missing some. This sample yields 220,000 or so clones, of which approximately 90% are seen a single time; 10% belongs to the top ten. Sequencing was done on a sample of peripheral blood. The origin of the receptors is a woman aged 45 to 65 with COVID-19, enrolled during active disease. Both conserved end residues are part of each CDR3. Fields, in order: clone size, V gene, D gene, J gene, CDR3 protein, CDR3 DNA. The D gene is left open where the match is weak. The listing skips clone size in some rows; elsewhere it reads once, few, many or a size class.

NA	TRBV18	NA	TRBJ2-5	CASSPNTQETQYF	TGTGCCAGCTCACCAAACACGCAAGAGACCCAGTACTTC
NA	TRBV7-9	TRBD1	TRBJ2-7	CASSPDRGIGEQYF	TGTGCCAGCAGCCCGGACAGGGGGATAGGTGAGCAGTACTTC
few	TRBV5-1	NA	TRBJ1-1	CASSSIGDTEAFF	TGCGCCAGCAGCTCGATTGGAGACACTGAAGCTTTCTTT
NA	TRBV5-6	NA	TRBJ2-2	CASSSVTGELFF	TGTGCCAGCAGCTCGGTCACCGGGGAGCTGTTTTTT
NA	TRBV4-1	TRBD2	TRBJ2-2	CASSQEPGLAANTGELFF	TGCGCCAGCAGCCAAGAACCGGGACTAGCAGCGAACACCGGGGAGCTGTTTTTT
few	TRBV7-6	NA	TRBJ2-2	CASSLIRGELFF	TGTGCCAGCAGCTTAATCCGGGGGGAGCTGTTTTTT
few	TRBV5-4	TRBD2	TRBJ2-3	CASSLTSGDTDTQYF	TGTGCCAGCAGCCTAACTAGCGGTGACACAGATACGCAGTATTTT
NA	TRBV4-1	TRBD1	TRBJ1-6	CASSLGQVNSPLHF	TGCGCCAGCAGCCTCGGACAGGTCAATTCACCCCTCCACTTT
NA	TRBV5-6	TRBD1	TRBJ2-1	CASSIVGQGSINEQFF	TGTGCCAGCAGTATCGTGGGACAGGGTAGTATCAATGAGCAGTTCTTC
NA	TRBV11-2	TRBD1	TRBJ1-1	CASSFIRTLQGGRNTEAFF	TGTGCCAGCAGCTTCATACGGACTCTCCAGGGGGGAAGAAACACTGAAGCTTTCTTT
NA	TRBV11-2	TRBD1	TRBJ2-7	CASSILRGRIYEQYF	TGTGCCAGCAGCATCCTCAGGGGGCGCATCTACGAGCAGTACTTC
NA	TRBV11-2	NA	TRBJ1-4	CASSLMGQSEKLFF	TGTGCCAGCAGCTTAATGGGGCAGAGTGAAAAACTGTTTTTT
NA	TRBV2	TRBD2	TRBJ2-3	CASSSLSGGTDTQYF	TGTGCCAGCAGTTCACTGAGCGGGGGGACAGATACGCAGTATTTT
NA	TRBV29-1	NA	TRBJ2-3	CSVVGQSVTDTQYF	TGCAGCGTTGTGGGACAATCAGTCACAGATACGCAGTATTTT
NA	TRBV30	TRBD1	TRBJ1-4	CAWKGQGRGKLFF	TGTGCCTGGAAGGGACAGGGAAGGGGAAAACTGTTTTTT
NA	TRBV29-1	NA	TRBJ2-5	CSVENRWDFRVETQYF	TGCAGCGTTGAAAACCGCTGGGACTTTCGTGTAGAGACCCAGTACTTC
NA	TRBV7-8	NA	TRBJ2-1	CASSSTNSRWRGSYNEQFF	TGTGCCAGCAGCTCGACCAACTCTAGGTGGCGGGGATCCTACAATGAGCAGTTCTTC
NA	TRBV7-9	NA	TRBJ1-5	CASSFNFRGNQPQHF	TGTGCCAGCAGCTTCAATTTTCGGGGGAATCAGCCCCAGCATTTT
NA	TRBV29-1	TRBD1	TRBJ1-5	CSVEANRDRDQPQHF	TGCAGCGTTGAAGCAAACCGGGACAGAGATCAGCCCCAGCATTTT
NA	TRBV11-3	NA	TRBJ2-2	CASSEQSNTGELFF	TGTGCCAGCAGCGAACAGTCTAACACCGGGGAGCTGTTTTTT
NA	TRBV2	NA	TRBJ1-5	CASSDGGFNQPQHF	TGTGCCAGCAGTGACGGGGGGTTTAATCAGCCCCAGCATTTT
NA	TRBV24-1	NA	TRBJ2-2	CATSPFTGELFF	TGTGCCACCAGTCCGTTTACCGGGGAGCTGTTTTTT
NA	TRBV12-3/TRBV12-4	NA	TRBJ1-5	CASSPRVQPQHF	TGTGCCAGCAGTCCCAGGGTTCAGCCCCAGCATTTT
NA	TRBV18	NA	TRBJ2-1	CASSPGTYSHNEQFF	TGTGCCAGCTCCCCCGGGACTTACTCTCACAATGAGCAGTTCTTC
NA	TRBV5-1	TRBD1	TRBJ2-1	CASSLRDRGRSVYNEQFF	TGCGCCAGCAGCTTGAGGGACAGGGGCCGTTCTGTCTACAATGAGCAGTTCTTC
NA	TRBV6-5	TRBD1	TRBJ2-3	CASSWTGGVTDTQYF	TGTGCCAGCAGTTGGACAGGGGGCGTCACAGATACGCAGTATTTT
NA	TRBV19	NA	TRBJ2-2	CASSISRVTGELFF	TGTGCCAGTAGTATCTCGCGCGTCACCGGGGAGCTGTTTTTT
NA	TRBV28	TRBD1	TRBJ2-2	CASSSPGQASFANTGELFF	TGTGCCAGCAGTTCCCCGGGACAGGCAAGTTTCGCGAACACCGGGGAGCTGTTTTTT
NA	TRBV12-3/TRBV12-4	NA	TRBJ1-2	CASSLDRNYGYTF	TGTGCCAGCAGCCTGGACAGAAACTATGGCTACACCTTC
NA	TRBV6-2/TRBV6-3	NA	TRBJ2-4	CASSYRDWDIQYF	TGTGCCAGCAGTTATCGGGATTGGGACATTCAGTACTTC
NA	TRBV21-1	NA	TRBJ1-1	CASSLDSQPAEAFF	TGTGCCAGCAGCCTGGACAGCCAACCCGCTGAAGCTTTCTTT
NA	TRBV7-2	NA	TRBJ1-5	CASSSGGNQPQHF	TGTGCCAGCAGTTCAGGGGGCAATCAGCCCCAGCATTTT
NA	TRBV27	NA	TRBJ1-1	CASRVNRDGNTEAFF	TGTGCCAGCAGGGTGAACAGGGACGGGAACACTGAAGCTTTCTTT
NA	TRBV27	TRBD1	TRBJ1-5	CASSLSAGGGQPQHF	TGTGCCAGCAGTTTATCGGCAGGGGGTGGTCAGCCCCAGCATTTT
NA	TRBV14	TRBD2	TRBJ2-2	CASSRPGTSPNTGELFF	TGTGCCAGCAGCCGTCCCGGGACTAGCCCGAACACCGGGGAGCTGTTTTTT
few	TRBV30	NA	TRBJ1-5	CAWAKDTTNQPQHF	TGTGCCTGGGCCAAGGACACCACTAATCAGCCCCAGCATTTT
NA	TRBV6-6	TRBD1	TRBJ1-1	CASSYDRQGSVAFF	TGTGCCAGCAGTTACGACCGACAGGGATCCGTAGCTTTCTTT
NA	TRBV2	TRBD1	TRBJ1-6	CASSEARGHGNSPLHF	TGTGCCAGCAGTGAAGCCAGGGGGCATGGAAATTCACCCCTCCACTTT
few	TRBV19	NA	TRBJ1-2	CASSLAGITYGYTF	TGTGCCAGTAGTCTAGCAGGGATCACCTATGGCTACACCTTC
NA	TRBV24-1	TRBD2	TRBJ2-2	CATSGAREGTGELFF	TGTGCCACCAGTGGGGCCAGGGAGGGAACCGGGGAGCTGTTTTTT
NA	TRBV9	TRBD2	TRBJ2-1	CASSVGTSGGSDNEQFF	TGTGCCAGCAGCGTAGGGACTAGCGGGGGGAGCGACAATGAGCAGTTCTTC
once	TRBV24-1	NA	TRBJ1-5	CATSDRDFQPQHF	TGTGCCACCAGTGACAGGGATTTTCAGCCCCAGCATTTT
NA	TRBV30	TRBD1	TRBJ1-2	CAWSVWRTGASGGSGYTF	TGTGCCTGGAGTGTATGGCGGACAGGGGCCTCGGGGGGGAGCGGCTACACCTTC